The TCR beta chain described here comes from a study of T cell responses to AZD1222 COVID-19 vaccine. This CDR3 has 17 amino acids. Trimming removed 3 bases at V and 5 bases at J, with 22 bases between. CDR1 and CDR2 (germline): SNHLY, FYNNEI. Details on this clone: Its antigen is currently unknown.

The protocol was immunoSEQ multiplex PCR, while the TCRdb copy is restricted to in-frame clones and leaves out a portion. The data hold about 100,000 clones, with around 87% observed a single time. General study findings and limits: Only a handful of AZD1222 recipients, more than 5 in all, had baseline seropositivity. Receipt of two AZD1222 doses was followed by a rise in Spike-specific TCR breadth and depth.

The sequences come from peripheral blood, collected on day 0 of AZD1222 vaccination. The source of this sequence is an adult in good health. This rearrangement joins TRBV2 to TRBJ2-5; TRBD1 is a possible D gene (6 bases). In DNA, the CDR3 is TGTGCCAGCAGTGACCCTCAGGACAGAGTTCCAGGGGAGACCCAGTACTTC. Its translation: CASSDPQDRVPGETQYF.